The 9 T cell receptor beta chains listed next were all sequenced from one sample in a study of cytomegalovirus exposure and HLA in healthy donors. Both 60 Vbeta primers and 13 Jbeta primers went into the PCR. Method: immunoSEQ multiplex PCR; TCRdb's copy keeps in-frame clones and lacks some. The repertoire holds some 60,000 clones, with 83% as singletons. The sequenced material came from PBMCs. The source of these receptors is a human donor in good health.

The CDR3 here is CASSPGEGFTEAFF. CDR3 bases: TGCGCCAGCAGCCCTGGCGAGGGATTCACTGAAGCTTTCTTT. This rearrangement joins TRBV5-1 to TRBJ1-1; D gene ambiguous. The V end was cut by 4 bases, the J end by 4 bases, with 14 bases between. Germline lookup yields CDR1 SGHRS and CDR2 YFSETQ. The CDR3 covers 14 residues.

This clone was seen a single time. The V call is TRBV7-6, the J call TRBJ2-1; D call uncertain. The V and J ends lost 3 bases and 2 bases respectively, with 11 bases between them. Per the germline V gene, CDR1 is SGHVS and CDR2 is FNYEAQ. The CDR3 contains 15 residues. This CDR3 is CASSLGRSPYNEQFF. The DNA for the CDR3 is TGTGCCAGCAGCTTGGGTCGGAGCCCCTACAATGAGCAGTTCTTC.

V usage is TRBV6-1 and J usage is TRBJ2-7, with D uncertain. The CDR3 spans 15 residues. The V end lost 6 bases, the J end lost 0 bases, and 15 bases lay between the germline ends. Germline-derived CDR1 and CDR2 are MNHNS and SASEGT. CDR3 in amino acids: CASSPRLMSSYEQYF. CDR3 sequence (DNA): TGTGCCAGCAGCCCCCGACTTATGAGCTCCTACGAGCAGTACTTC.

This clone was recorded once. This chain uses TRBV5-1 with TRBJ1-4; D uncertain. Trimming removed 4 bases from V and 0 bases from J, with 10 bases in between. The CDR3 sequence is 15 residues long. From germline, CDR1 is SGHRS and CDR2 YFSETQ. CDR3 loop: CASSAFSATNEKLFF. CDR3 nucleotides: TGCGCCAGCAGCGCCTTCTCAGCAACTAATGAAAAACTGTTTTTT.

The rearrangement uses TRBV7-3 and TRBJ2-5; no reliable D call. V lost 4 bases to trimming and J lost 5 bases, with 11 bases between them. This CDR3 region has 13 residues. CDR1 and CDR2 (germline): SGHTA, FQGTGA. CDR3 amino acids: CASSSRLEETQYF. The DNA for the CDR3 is TGTGCCAGCAGCTCAAGGTTGGAGGAGACCCAGTACTTC. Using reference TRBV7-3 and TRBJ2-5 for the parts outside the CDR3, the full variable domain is GAGVSQTPSNKVTEKGKYVELRCDPISGHTALYWYRQSLGQGPEFLIYFQGTGAADDSGLPNDRFFAVRPEGSVSTLKIQRTERGDSAVYLCASSSRLEETQYFGPGTRLLVL.

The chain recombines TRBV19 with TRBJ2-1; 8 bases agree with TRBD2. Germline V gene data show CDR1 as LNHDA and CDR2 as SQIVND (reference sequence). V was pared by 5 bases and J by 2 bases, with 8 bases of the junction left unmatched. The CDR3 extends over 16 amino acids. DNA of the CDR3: TGTGCCAGTAGTTCGGGGACTAGATCCACCTACAATGAGCAGTTCTTC. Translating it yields CASSSGTRSTYNEQFF.

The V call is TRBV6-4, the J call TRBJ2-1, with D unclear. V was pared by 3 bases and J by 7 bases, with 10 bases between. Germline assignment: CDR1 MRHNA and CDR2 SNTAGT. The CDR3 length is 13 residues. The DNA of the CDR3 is TGTGCCAGCAGTGAAAGTGGGCGAAATGAGCAGTTCTTC. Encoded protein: CASSESGRNEQFF.

The CDR3 here is CASSFNAPLSSYNEQFF. CDR3 nucleotide sequence: TGTGCCAGCAGCTTTAACGCACCTCTGAGCTCCTACAATGAGCAGTTCTTC. The genes are TRBV7-2 and TRBJ2-1; D uncertain. Germline V CDR1 and CDR2: SGHTA, FQGNSA. The CDR3 totals 17 residues. V lost 3 bases and J lost 0, with 15 bases in between.

Here the CDR3 reads CASSKIARKSRTYEQYF. In nucleotides, the CDR3 is TGTGCCAGCAGCAAAATCGCCAGGAAATCGAGAACCTACGAGCAGTACTTC. This chain joins TRBV11-2 and TRBJ2-7; no clear D. V was cut by 5 bases and J by 2 bases, with 22 bases left in between. The CDR3 covers 17 residues. Germline assignment: CDR1 SGHAT and CDR2 FQNNGV.